The next 32 T cell receptor beta chains were all read from a single sample in a study of control samples from healthy donors and cancer patients. The assay was immunoSEQ multiplex PCR, and TCRdb's table has in-frame clones only and misses some. Among 90,000 to 100,000 clones listed, 70% to 80% were seen once. The sample consisted of blood. Receptors originate from a woman aged 25 to 39 in good health.

V is TRBV30 and J is TRBJ1-1; D not certain. This CDR3 spans 13 amino acids. Trimming left V 2 bases short and J 1 base short, with 8 bases between. Germline assignment: CDR1 GTSNPN and CDR2 SVGIG (reference sequence). The CDR3 DNA sequence: TGTGCCTGGAGTCTGACAAGGAACACTGAAGCTTTCTTT. Translation gives CAWSLTRNTEAFF.

This clone showed up just a few times. V and J are TRBV6-5 and TRBJ1-2, with D perhaps TRBD1 (6 bases). CDR3 length: 12 amino acids. The germline CDR1 and CDR2 sequences are MNHEY and SVGAGI. V gave up 9 bases and J gave up 4 bases, with 12 bases separating them. CDR3 amino acids: CASAGQSYGYTF. In DNA form, the CDR3 reads TGTGCCAGTGCCGGACAGAGCTATGGCTACACCTTC.

The chain links TRBV19 to TRBJ2-7; a possible D gene is TRBD1 (5 bases). CDR1 and CDR2 (germline): LNHDA, SQIVND (reference sequence). Trimming took 3 bases from V and 2 from J, leaving 8 bases between them. This CDR3 is 13 amino acids long. The CDR3 region has the DNA TGTGCCAGTAGTATCCAGGGAACCTACGAGCAGTACTTC. This gives the protein CASSIQGTYEQYF.

The CDR3 is CAWRDRQGGSQPQHF. The CDR3 bases are TGTGCCTGGAGGGATCGACAGGGCGGGAGTCAGCCCCAGCATTTT. The V call is TRBV30, the J call TRBJ1-5; 7 nucleotides line up with TRBD1. Germline CDR1 is GTSNPN and CDR2 is SVGIG (reference sequence). This CDR3 region has 15 residues. V dropped 3 bases and J dropped 6; count of bases not matched to a gene: 11.

This chain connects TRBV7-6 to TRBJ2-5, with a tentative D call TRBD2 (6 bases). Trimming removed 3 bases from V and 0 bases from J, with 17 bases in between. This CDR3 has 17 amino acids. CDR1 and CDR2 (germline): SGHVS, FNYEAQ. CDR3 amino acids: CASSFVGSGRYQETQYF. CDR3 DNA sequence: TGTGCCAGCAGCTTCGTCGGGAGTGGGCGGTACCAAGAGACCCAGTACTTC.

This chain connects TRBV3-1 (or the pseudogene TRBV3-2) to TRBJ2-1; TRBD1 matches at 8 bases. The CDR3 runs 12 residues. Losses at the gene ends were 8 bases for V and 8 bases for J; bases not matched to a gene: 5. CDR1 and CDR2 (germline): LGHDT, YNNKEL (reference sequence). The CDR3 loop is CASSPGGYEQFF. The CDR3 DNA sequence: TGTGCCAGCTCGCCAGGGGGCTATGAGCAGTTCTTC.

The chain uses TRBV14 and TRBJ1-2, with D unresolved. The germline CDR1 and CDR2 sequences are SGHDN and FVKESK. V shed 1 base and J shed 8 bases, with 11 bases lying between them. The CDR3 runs 13 residues. The CDR3 loop is CASSQARGGGYTF. The CDR3 DNA sequence: TGTGCCAGCAGCCAAGCTCGTGGAGGGGGCTACACCTTC.

This rearrangement joins TRBV24-1 to TRBJ2-3; D remains unclear. V lost 2 bases to trimming and J lost 2 bases, with 1 base between them. Germline assignment: CDR1 KGHDR and CDR2 SFDVKD. The CDR3 runs 12 residues. This chain's CDR3 is CATSDSTDTQYF. In DNA, the CDR3 is TGTGCCACCAGTGATTCCACAGATACGCAGTATTTT.

J is TRBJ1-2 and V is TRBV15; tentatively, D is TRBD1 (5 bases). V gave up 1 base and J gave up 9 bases, with 15 bases separating them. The CDR3 spans 14 residues. Per the germline V gene, CDR1 is LNHNV and CDR2 is YYDKDF (reference sequence). CDR3 in DNA: TGTGCCACCAGCAGAGGGGGGAGTGGCCCGAGCTACACCTTC. Protein sequence: CATSRGGSGPSYTF.

This clone was seen more than once but under ten times. V and J are TRBV30 and TRBJ2-2, with D unresolved. There are 14 residues in the CDR3. Looked up from germline, CDR1 is GTSNPN and CDR2 is SVGIG (reference sequence). V dropped 3 bases and J dropped 1 base, with 9 bases sitting between them. The CDR3 is CAWSDTRNTGELFF. For the CDR3, the DNA is TGTGCCTGGAGCGATACAAGGAACACCGGGGAGCTGTTTTTT.

The V call is TRBV25-1, the J call TRBJ1-2, with no clear D. This CDR3 is built from 12 residues. Deletions cut 10 bases from V and 5 bases from J, with 14 bases between. Germline V gene data show CDR1 as MGHDK and CDR2 as SYGVNS. This CDR3 reads CATLSSNYGYTF. CDR3 sequence (DNA): TGTGCCACCCTCAGTAGTAATTATGGCTACACCTTC.

The chain links TRBV4-2 to TRBJ2-2; D possibly corresponds to TRBD2 (7 bases). V lost 1 base to trimming and J lost 3 bases, with 12 bases between them. Looked up from germline, CDR1 is LGHNA and CDR2 is YNFKEQ. CDR3 size: 16 residues. CDR3 nucleotides: TGTGCCAGCAGCCAAGGAGGGGGGGCCCACACCGGGGAGCTGTTTTTT. Translating it yields CASSQGGGAHTGELFF.

This sequence joins TRBV30 and TRBJ2-1, with 9 bases aligning to TRBD2. V was clipped by 0 bases and J by 10 bases; unmatched bases: 16. From germline, CDR1 is GTSNPN and CDR2 SVGIG (reference sequence). CDR3 length: 17 amino acids. The DNA of the CDR3 is TGTGCCTGGAGTGTTTGGGGCATTGCGGGGGGGCGAAAGGAGCAGTTCTTC. This gives the protein CAWSVWGIAGGRKEQFF.

V usage is TRBV29-1 and J usage is TRBJ2-7; possibly TRBD1 for D (5 bases). The CDR3 length is 12 residues. Trimming removed 4 bases at V and 6 bases at J, with 13 bases between. The germline V gene encodes CDR1 SQVTM and CDR2 ANQGSEA. CDR3 DNA sequence: TGCAGCGTTGGTGCCAGGGCTGGCGAGCAGTACTTC. This codes for CSVGARAGEQYF.

The chain combines TRBV7-8 with TRBJ2-3; D possibly uses TRBD1 or TRBD2 (5 bases each). There are 16 residues in the CDR3. V dropped 3 bases and J dropped 0 bases, with 13 bases sitting between them. Germline CDR1 is SGHVS and CDR2 is FQNEAQ. CDR3 in amino acids: CASSLSGTQSTDTQYF. The CDR3 DNA reads as TGTGCCAGCAGCTTGTCCGGGACCCAAAGCACAGATACGCAGTATTTT.

This chain joins TRBV7-9 and TRBJ1-1, with 7 bases matching TRBD1. V was clipped by 2 bases and J by 4 bases; unmatched bases: 4. This CDR3 is 14 amino acids long. Germline CDR1 reads SEHNR; CDR2 reads FQNEAQ (reference sequence). CDR3 sequence reads: CASSLPPGGTEAFF. Written as DNA, the CDR3 is TGTGCCAGCAGCTTACCGCCAGGGGGCACTGAAGCTTTCTTT.

The gene calls are TRBV14 and TRBJ2-1; 7 positions agree with TRBD1. Germline values: CDR1 SGHDN, CDR2 FVKESK. The CDR3 totals 15 residues. With V trimmed by 4 bases and J by 7 bases, 10 bases remained unmatched. The CDR3 spells CASSPDEGALNEQFF. The CDR3 region has the DNA TGTGCCAGCAGCCCCGATGAGGGGGCTTTGAATGAGCAGTTCTTC.

The chain recombines TRBV6-6 with TRBJ1-3; D call uncertain. Germline loops: CDR1 MNHNY, CDR2 SVGAGI (reference sequence). Between the trimmed V and J ends, which lost 2 bases and 0 bases, there was a span of 8 bases. The CDR3 has 15 amino acids. This chain's CDR3 is CASSYDAISGNTIYF. The CDR3 nucleotides are TGTGCCAGCAGTTACGACGCCATCTCTGGAAACACCATATATTTT.

The count of this clone is one. V usage is TRBV5-6 and J usage is TRBJ1-2, with D possibly TRBD1 on 5 matching bases. CDR1 and CDR2 from the germline V gene are SGHDT and YYEEEE. V was pared by 5 bases and J by 8 bases, with 19 bases between. The CDR3 length is 14 residues. The chain's CDR3 is CASRPRGGDVGYTF. The CDR3 coding sequence is TGTGCCAGCAGACCTCGGGGCGGTGATGTGGGCTACACCTTC.

V is TRBV10-3 and J is TRBJ1-2, with 8 bases matching TRBD1. V dropped 7 bases and J dropped 6; count of bases not matched to a gene: 7. The CDR3 is made up of 13 amino acids. Germline values: CDR1 ENHRY, CDR2 SYGVKD. The CDR3 loop is CAITFQGADGYTF. The CDR3 DNA reads as TGTGCCATCACTTTCCAGGGGGCGGATGGCTACACCTTC.

J is TRBJ1-3 and V is TRBV7-9; D gene unclear. The CDR3 runs to 16 residues. The germline gives CDR1 SEHNR, CDR2 FQNEAQ (reference sequence). Trimming took off 1 base at V and 0 bases at J, with 10 bases between the two ends. The CDR3 nucleotides read TGTGCCAGCAGCTTAGGGGGTAGACACTCTGGAAACACCATATATTTT. The encoded protein is CASSLGGRHSGNTIYF.

The chain uses TRBV6-2 or TRBV6-3 and TRBJ1-2; D not resolved. This CDR3 has 12 residues. The germline V and J ends were trimmed by 6 bases and 8 bases, with 13 bases remaining between them. Looked up from germline, CDR1 is MNHEY and CDR2 is SVGEGT. CDR3 protein: CASSQPPGGYTF. In DNA form, the CDR3 reads TGTGCCAGCAGCCAACCCCCGGGAGGCTACACCTTC.

In this sample, this clone turned up many times. The chain has TRBV2 and TRBJ2-5; 14 bases fit TRBD2. V lost 6 bases, J lost 2 bases, and 17 bases stayed unmatched. This CDR3 comprises 20 residues. CDR1 is SNHLY and CDR2 is FYNNEI in the germline V gene. The CDR3 DNA reads TGTGCCAGCAGAAAAATGGGACTAGCGGGGGAGGGCGTAAGTCAAGAGACCCAGTACTTC. Translation gives CASRKMGLAGEGVSQETQYF.

This clone was seen just once. V and J are TRBV30 and TRBJ2-7; 7 bases fit TRBD1. The CDR3 loop spans 12 amino acids. CDR1 is GTSNPN and CDR2 is SVGIG in the germline V gene (reference sequence). The trim removed 3 bases at V and 3 bases at J, leaving 2 bases unmatched. CDR3 sequence: CAWRRDSYEQYF. For the CDR3, the DNA is TGTGCCTGGAGAAGGGACAGCTACGAGCAGTACTTC.

The CDR3 sequence: CASSEAGNTIYF. The CDR3 coding sequence is TGTGCCAGCAGTGAAGCCGGAAACACCATATATTTT. The chain employs TRBV6-1 and TRBJ1-3; the D is unclear. This CDR3 has 12 amino acids. The germline V and J ends were trimmed by 0 bases and 4 bases, with 1 base remaining between them. The V gene's germline CDR1 is MNHNS and CDR2 SASEGT.

The rearrangement uses TRBV6-5 and TRBJ2-1; possible D gene TRBD1, 5 bases. The CDR3 consists of 15 residues. V was cut by 5 bases and J by 0 bases, with 11 bases left in between. Germline V gene data show CDR1 as MNHEY and CDR2 as SVGAGI. In DNA form, the CDR3 reads TGTGCCAGCAGTCGACAGAAAACCTCCTACAATGAGCAGTTCTTC. Residues: CASSRQKTSYNEQFF.

CDR3 DNA: TGTGCCAGCAGCTTAGCCCTCACTGGGACTAGCTACAATGAGCAGTTCTTC. This encodes CASSLALTGTSYNEQFF. The V call is TRBV7-2, the J call TRBJ2-1; TRBD2 aligns across 8 bases. Germline assignment: CDR1 SGHTA and CDR2 FQGNSA. The length of the CDR3 is 17 residues. The ends lost 0 bases at V and 3 bases at J; junction bases unmatched: 7.

The count of this clone is one. The rearrangement joins TRBV27 to TRBJ2-1; TRBD1 agrees at 7 bases. The CDR3 runs to 13 residues. The germline gives CDR1 MNHEY, CDR2 SMNVEV (reference sequence). The ends lost 3 bases at V and 7 bases at J; junction bases unmatched: 3. This chain's CDR3 is CASSFGTANEQFF. CDR3 bases: TGTGCCAGCAGTTTTGGGACAGCAAATGAGCAGTTCTTC.

The V and J genes are TRBV4-3 and TRBJ1-3; D perhaps matches TRBD1 (6 bases). CDR1 LGHNA and CDR2 YSLEER come from the germline V gene. V was clipped by 3 bases and J by 6 bases, with 18 bases between them. This CDR3 is 16 amino acids long. The CDR3, as DNA: TGCGCCAGCAGCCACTATACCGGGGGCCCTAAAAACACCATATATTTT. It yields the protein CASSHYTGGPKNTIYF.

V and J are TRBV11-2 and TRBJ2-5, with D uncertain. V shed 4 bases and J shed 5 bases, with 17 bases lying between them. Germline values: CDR1 SGHAT, CDR2 FQNNGV. The CDR3 has 15 amino acids. CDR3 nucleotide sequence: TGTGCCAGCAGCTCCACCGCACCCTTCGGGGAGACCCAGTACTTC. It is translated as CASSSTAPFGETQYF.

The genes are TRBV10-1 and TRBJ2-7; 11 positions match TRBD2. V dropped 0 bases and J dropped 2; count of bases not matched to a gene: 3. The CDR3 spans 16 residues. The germline gives CDR1 WNHNN, CDR2 SYGVQD (reference sequence). The chain's CDR3 is CASSESGTSGTYEQYF. The CDR3 region has the DNA TGCGCCAGCAGTGAGTCTGGGACTAGCGGCACCTACGAGCAGTACTTC.

Worth noting for this clone: A much larger clone lies a single base off, so this may be a read error. CDR3 nucleotides: TGTGCCAGCAGTTACGTGACTAGCACAGATACGCAGTATTTT. This translates into CASSYVTSTDTQYF. The chain couples TRBV6-2 or TRBV6-3 to TRBJ2-3; no clear D gene. From germline, CDR1 is MNHEY and CDR2 SVGEGT. The length of the CDR3 is 14 residues. The ends were cut back, 2 bases at V and 0 bases at J, with 6 bases in the middle.